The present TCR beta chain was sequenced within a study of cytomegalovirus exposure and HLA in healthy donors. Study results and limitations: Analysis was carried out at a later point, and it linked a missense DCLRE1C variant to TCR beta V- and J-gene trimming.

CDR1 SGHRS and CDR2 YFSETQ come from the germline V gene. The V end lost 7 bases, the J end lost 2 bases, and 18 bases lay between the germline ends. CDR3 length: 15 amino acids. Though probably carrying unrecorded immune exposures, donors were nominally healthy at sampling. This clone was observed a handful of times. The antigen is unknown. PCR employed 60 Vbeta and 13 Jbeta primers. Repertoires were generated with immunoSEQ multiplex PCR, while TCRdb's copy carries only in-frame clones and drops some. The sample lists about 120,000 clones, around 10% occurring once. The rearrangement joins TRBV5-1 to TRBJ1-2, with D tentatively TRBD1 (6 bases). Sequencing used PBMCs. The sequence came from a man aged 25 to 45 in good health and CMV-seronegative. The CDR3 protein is CASRPDGGLNYGYTF. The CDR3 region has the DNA TGCGCCAGCCGCCCGGACGGGGGGCTGAACTATGGCTACACCTTC.